This T cell receptor delta chain was retrieved from a study of gamma-delta chains in newborns, infants, children. Study background: Microbial exposure reportedly drives polyclonal innate γδ T cell expansion after birth.

TCRdb re-called the reads via CATT. The sample holds 3,500 to 4,000 delta-chain clones, approximately 4% seen once. This clone is categorized as medium-sized. The CDR3 runs to 17 residues. Germline V gives CDR1 NSMFDY, CDR2 ISSIKDK. Unmatched junction bases numbered 14, after V lost 0 bases and J lost 3 bases. The receptor was derived from a child who was a newborn, infant or young child, either healthy, febrile or measles-vaccinated (not recorded which). The sample was blood. The V and J genes are TRAV29/DV5 and TRDJ1; 7 positions agree with TRDD3. CDR3 region: CAASAPTLYWGPDKLIF. The CDR3 bases are TGTGCAGCAAGCGCGCCTACGTTGTACTGGGGACCCGATAAACTCATCTTT. The full variable domain, rest sourced from reference TRAV29/DV5 and TRDJ1, is DQQVKQNSPSLSVQEGRISILNCDYTNSMFDYFLWYKKYPAEGPTFLISISSIKDKNEDGRFTVFLNKSAKHLSLHIVPSQPGDSAVYFCAASAPTLYWGPDKLIFGKGTRVTVEP.